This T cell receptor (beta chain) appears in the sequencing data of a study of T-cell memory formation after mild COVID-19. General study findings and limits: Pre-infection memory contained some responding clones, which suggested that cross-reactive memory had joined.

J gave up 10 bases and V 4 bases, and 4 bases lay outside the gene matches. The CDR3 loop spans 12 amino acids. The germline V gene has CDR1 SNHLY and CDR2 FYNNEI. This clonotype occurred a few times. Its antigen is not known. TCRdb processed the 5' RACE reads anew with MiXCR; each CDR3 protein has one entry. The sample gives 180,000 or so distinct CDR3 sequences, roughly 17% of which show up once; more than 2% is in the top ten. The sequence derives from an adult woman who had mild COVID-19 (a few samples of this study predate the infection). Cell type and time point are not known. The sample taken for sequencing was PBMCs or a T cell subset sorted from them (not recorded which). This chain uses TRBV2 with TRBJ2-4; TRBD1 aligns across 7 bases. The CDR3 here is CASSVQGVIQYF. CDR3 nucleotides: TGTGCCAGCAGTGTGCAGGGGGTAATTCAGTACTTC.